This TCR beta chain is drawn from a study of T cell responses to AZD1222 COVID-19 vaccine. Overall study findings and caveats: Nearly half of spike-specific TCRs reportedly target unmutated variant regions. With two AZD1222 doses given, Spike-specific TCR breadth and depth both rose.

This clone was counted only a few times. The antigen is undetermined. Unmatched junction bases numbered 6, after V lost 1 base and J lost 4 bases. CDR1 SGHVS and CDR2 FQNEAQ come from the germline V gene. The CDR3 covers 16 residues. Pooling of second doses given at about 4 or about 12 weeks was done. TCRdb's table, derived via immunoSEQ multiplex PCR, lists solely in-frame clones and lacks some. The sample contains fewer than 150,000 clones, around 88% of which appear only once. The TCR sequence derives from an adult who received the AZD1222 COVID-19 vaccine. The V call is TRBV7-8, the J call TRBJ1-1, with TRBD1 matching over 10 bases. Sequenced material: peripheral blood, taken 28 days after the second AZD1222 dose. Here the CDR3 DNA reads TGTGCCAGCAGCTTAGTCTTGACAGGGGGCTTCACTGAAGCTTTCTTT. Residues: CASSLVLTGGFTEAFF.